This T cell receptor (beta chain) was profiled in a study of T cells in Graves' hyperthyroidism and ophthalmopathy. This clonotype was seen a handful of times. Amplification yielded TCR beta CDR3 regions, with RNA transcripts as the source. The HTBI primer set drove a first-round RT-PCR of the TCR CDR3. TCRdb reprocessed the multiplex PCR reads via MiXCR and lists one record per CDR3 protein. The table records approximately 600,000 distinct CDR3 sequences, around 21% of them present only once. The clonotype comes from a man in his thirties or forties with Graves' ophthalmopathy. Sequencing input: blood.

This CDR3 is CASTGGGGNTEAFF. CDR3 nucleotides: TGTGCCAGCACTGGGGGGGGAGGGAACACTGAAGCTTTCTTT. The chain carries TRBV27 and TRBJ1-1; the D gene is possibly TRBD1 (5 bases). CDR1 MNHEY and CDR2 SMNVEV come from the germline V gene (reference sequence). V was cut by 7 bases and J by 1 base, with 13 bases left in between. CDR3 length: 14 amino acids.